Here is one T cell receptor (beta chain) with its context. What this receptor recognizes is not known. Per-nucleotide qualities are absent, and no much larger clonotype sits a single base away. This sample is drawn from a study of blood T cell repertoires in COVID-19 (dated by TCRdb to between 2020 and 2021). With regard to the full study: Samples covering the acute and convalescent phases of COVID-19 were provided by collaborators in the United States, Italy and Spain. The prospective study material was composed of cDNA or gDNA derived from T cells, B-cell-depleted T cells, or PBMCs. Subjects who had been exposed to COVID-19, were actively infected with it, or had recovered from it provided the deeply sampled blood TCRbeta repertoires that made up the dataset. The repertoires were made available in a free public database intended to serve as a resource for research on the immune response to SARS-CoV-2. Samples were obtained from the ongoing ImmuneRACE study (first 160 participants) and from over 1,000 subjects provided by 6 global collaborators. A de-identified subject ID, COVID-19 status, age in years and sex were almost always included in the sample metadata. Where available, HLA class I and class II types were taken from metadata supplied by the sample provider and were not determined by assay-based typing.

At one collaborating source in Seattle, patients were enrolled during active infection and were followed longitudinally through the course of disease. Each collaborating institution followed its own protocols to collect whole blood in K2EDTA tubes. Collaborator samples were shipped for TCRbeta analysis as frozen whole blood, isolated PBMCs, or DNA extracted from either sample type. TCRbeta CDR3 regions were amplified from genomic DNA by means of the immunoSEQ Assay, a bias-controlled multiplex PCR. The paper's processing steps were these. Nucleated cell counts per sample were estimated from amplification of reference gene primers within the assay. Sequence reads were collapsed and filtered to measure the absolute abundance of every unique TCRbeta CDR3 rearrangement. For each sample, productive Simpson clonality was calculated by taking the square root of Simpson's diversity index across productive rearrangements. The immuneACCESS repertoire file appears here via TCRdb, limited to in-frame rearrangements. These files lack a portion of the clones; in checked studies, under half of the deficit traces to unresolved V genes, and the cause of the others is not known. Clone size and V and J calls were adopted from that table, with D and trimming inferred from the DNA. This sample is represented by tens of thousands of clones; around four fifths of them were singletons. 12% to 15% of the sample lies in the top ten.

Study-level results and caveats: The quantity of clinical and demographic metadata differed by source and by participant and was supplied without curation.

This receptor was obtained from a man between 60 and 75 years old with COVID-19, enrolled during active disease. Sequencing used peripheral blood.

The CDR3 region: CASSWTGGNEQFF. The DNA sequence follows: TGCGCCAGCAGCTGGACAGGGGGGAATGAGCAGTTCTTC. Recombination connected TRBV5-1 to TRBJ2-1, with 10 junctional bases fitting TRBD1. Compared with germline, V lacks 3 bases and J lacks 7 bases; bases without a gene match: 1. Per the germline V gene, SGHRS is the CDR1 and YFSETQ is the CDR2. Its CDR3 holds 13 amino acids, cysteine through phenylalanine. Of all the DNA, just the CDR3 is kept, 39 bases in frame from base 1.